What follows describes a single T cell receptor (beta chain). The antigen remains undetermined. Libraries were prepared by immunoSEQ multiplex PCR; TCRdb keeps only in-frame clonotypes and omits some of them. The top ten hold over 4.5% of the sample, which has 30,000 or so clones, approximately 62% seen once. CDR3 length: 13 residues. Germline V gives CDR1 MDHEN, CDR2 SYDVKM. V lost 6 bases and J lost 0, with 8 bases in between. These data come from a study of cytotoxic CD8 clonotypes in ibrutinib-treated CLL. Study-wide background: After median approximately 6 years, around 15 stayed in remission, about 12 progressed; responses around 25 partial, 2 complete. General study findings and limits: There were few public clonotypes, and on treatment they contracted or stayed stable. Higher clonality was seen at ibrutinib response and a return toward baseline at progression. Baseline clonality was higher than in age-matched healthy donors and moved in step with circulating CD8+ T-cell counts.

The rearrangement joins TRBV28 to TRBJ2-5; no reliable D call. This receptor was taken from a human donor with chronic lymphocytic leukemia. The specimen was PBMCs, collected before ibrutinib treatment. DNA for the CDR3: TGTGCCAGCAGGAGGTTGTACCAAGAGACCCAGTACTTC. Translation: CASRRLYQETQYF.